The 18 T cell receptor beta chains listed next were all sequenced from one sample in a study of breast tumors, draining lymph nodes, adjacent tissues. TCRdb independently ran MiXCR on the multiplex PCR reads; one entry per CDR3 protein. In the table there are about 200,000 distinct CDR3 sequences, roughly 31% of which are singletons. Axillary draining lymph nodes of breast cancer patients supplied the node samples. The sequenced sample was axillary lymph node tissue. All receptors derive from a female donor with breast cancer. Some clones in this sample may be carry-over from other donors' samples.

This clonotype was picked up one time. Germline is not matched at one junction end, which may reflect a read error. V is TRBV19 and J is TRBJ2-3, with TRBD2 as a possible D gene (5 bases). Germline assignment: CDR1 LNHDA and CDR2 SQIVND (reference sequence). The CDR3 covers 14 residues. The CDR3 sequence is CASSIDLTRDTQYF. The CDR3 region has the DNA TGTGCCAGTAGTATAGACCTTACTAGAGATACCCAGTATTTT.

V usage is TRBV28 and J usage is TRBJ2-5; D might be TRBD1 (5 bases). There are 14 residues in the CDR3. Trimming pared 3 bases from V and 3 bases from J, leaving 11 bases between. From germline, CDR1 is MDHEN and CDR2 SYDVKM. The DNA of the CDR3 is TGTGCCAGCAGTTTGAAGGGGATGGAAGAGACCCAGTACTTC. It yields the protein CASSLKGMEETQYF.

In the case of this clonotype: Possible read error: a much larger clone is one base away. The genes are TRBV11-2 and TRBJ2-7; D call uncertain. The CDR3 sequence is 14 residues long. Germline V lookup: CDR1 SGHAT, CDR2 FQNNGV. The V and J ends lost 5 bases and 3 bases respectively, with 14 bases between them. This CDR3 reads CASSQRAGHYEQYF. CDR3 nucleotides: TGTGCCAGCAGCCAACGGGCAGGTCACTACGAGCAGTACTTC. Complete variable domain (other parts from reference TRBV11-2 and TRBJ2-7): EAGVAQSPRYKIIEKRQSVAFWCNPISGHATLYWYQQILGQGPKLLIQFQNNGVVDDSQLPKDRFSAERLKGVDSTLKIQPAKLEDSAVYLCASSQRAGHYEQYFGPGTRLTVT.

The chain employs TRBV30 and TRBJ2-3; 8 bases are a match to TRBD2. V dropped 0 bases and J dropped 5; count of bases not matched to a gene: 4. Germline V CDR1 and CDR2: GTSNPN, SVGIG (reference sequence). This CDR3 spans 14 amino acids. In DNA, the CDR3 is TGTGCCTGGAGTGTAACCGGGAGGGGAGATACGCAGTATTTT. Its protein product is CAWSVTGRGDTQYF. Full variable domain (remainder filled in from reference TRBV30 and TRBJ2-3): SQTIHQWPATLVQPVGSPLSLECTVEGTSNPNLYWYRQAAGRGLQLLFYSVGIGQISSEVPQNLSASRPQDRQFILSSKKLLLSDSGFYLCAWSVTGRGDTQYFGPGTRLTVL.

This clonotype was seen many times. The chain employs TRBV12-3 or TRBV12-4 and TRBJ2-7, with 10 bases fitting TRBD1. The ends lost 3 bases at V and 4 bases at J; junction bases unmatched: 3. The CDR3 loop spans 14 amino acids. The CDR3 spells CASSFWDRGYEQYF. Here the CDR3 DNA reads TGTGCCAGCAGTTTTTGGGACAGGGGATACGAGCAGTACTTC.

Only one count was recorded for this clonotype. This rearrangement joins TRBV19 to TRBJ2-7; the D gene is possibly TRBD2 (5 bases). Germline V gene data show CDR1 as LNHDA and CDR2 as SQIVND (reference sequence). This CDR3 has 15 residues. V was shortened by 3 bases and J by 0 bases, with 12 bases between the two germline ends. This CDR3 is CASSIDGEASYEQYF. CDR3 nucleotides: TGTGCCAGTAGTATTGACGGGGAAGCCTCCTACGAGCAGTACTTC.

This clonotype has ten or more counts. The CDR3 reads CAWRAGGGGYTF. The CDR3 DNA sequence: TGTGCCTGGAGAGCAGGGGGCGGCGGCTACACCTTC. The J gene is TRBJ1-2, the V gene TRBV30, with TRBD1 matching over 8 bases. With V trimmed by 3 bases and J by 8 bases, 5 bases remained unmatched. The germline gives CDR1 GTSNPN, CDR2 SVGIG (reference sequence). The CDR3 has 12 residues.

About this clonotype: A read error may produce the germline difference seen at one junction end. V is TRBV7-9 and J is TRBJ1-5; D is unclear. This CDR3 is built from 14 residues. Germline V gives CDR1 SEHNR, CDR2 FQNEAQ (reference sequence). The CDR3 nucleotides are TGTGCCAGCGGCTTCCCAAGCCTAAATCAGCCCCAGCATTTT. Translating gives CASGFPSLNQPQHF.

This clonotype came up many times. The chain employs TRBV20-1 and TRBJ2-3, with D possibly being TRBD2 (6 bases). Germline V gene data show CDR1 as DFQATT and CDR2 as SNEGSKA (reference sequence). V lost 6 bases, J lost 2 bases, and 12 bases lay in between. The CDR3 length is 13 residues. The DNA for the CDR3 is TGCAGTGCCGTGGGACTCTCCACAGATACGCAGTATTTT. This sequence encodes CSAVGLSTDTQYF.

Comments on this clonotype: A much larger clone sits a single nucleotide away, making a read error possible. This rearrangement joins TRBV20-1 to TRBJ1-5; 7 positions agree with TRBD1. This CDR3 is 14 amino acids long. Germline assignment: CDR1 DFQATT and CDR2 SNEGSKA (reference sequence). The CDR3 sequence is CSARQGRGNPPQHF. CDR3 DNA sequence: TGCAGTGCTCGACAGGGCCGCGGCAATCCGCCCCAGCATTTT.

J is TRBJ1-2 and V is TRBV4-3; 7 nucleotides agree with TRBD1. The CDR3 is 12 residues long. Losses at the gene ends were 4 bases for V and 9 bases for J; bases not matched to a gene: 5. Germline lookup yields CDR1 LGHNA and CDR2 YSLEER. The CDR3 DNA sequence: TGCGCCAGCAGCCCCCAGGGGGGCTGCTACACCTTC. Translating it yields CASSPQGGCYTF.

This clonotype came up many times. The chain uses TRBV20-1 and TRBJ2-2; perhaps D is TRBD1 or TRBD2 (5 bases each). With 6 bases removed from V and 3 bases from J, the gap between germline ends came to 14 bases. The CDR3 totals 14 residues. Germline loops: CDR1 DFQATT, CDR2 SNEGSKA (reference sequence). The CDR3 region has the DNA TGCAGTGCACGGGACGCTTACTACACCGGGGAGCTGTTTTTT. Translated, it gives CSARDAYYTGELFF.

There are a few counts of this clonotype. The gene calls are TRBV11-2 and TRBJ2-4, with D perhaps matching TRBD2 (6 bases). The V end lost 1 base, the J end lost 7 bases, and 14 bases lay between the germline ends. CDR1 and CDR2 from the germline V gene are SGHAT and FQNNGV. This CDR3 has 15 residues. This CDR3 reads CASSLAGTYENIQYF. The CDR3 DNA is TGTGCCAGCAGCTTAGCGGGGACTTATGAGAACATTCAGTACTTC.

This clonotype was detected ten times or more. The J gene is TRBJ2-7, the V gene TRBV7-9; 11 bases are shared with TRBD2. V shed 0 bases, J shed 5 bases, and the junction held 9 bases outside the gene matches. CDR3 length equals 17 residues. In germline, CDR1 is SEHNR, CDR2 FQNEAQ (reference sequence). CDR3 residues: CASSLAGLAGRRDEQYF. CDR3 bases: TGTGCCAGCAGCTTAGCCGGACTAGCGGGTCGAAGGGACGAGCAGTACTTC.

The sample holds many counts of this clonotype. This sequence joins TRBV20-1 and TRBJ1-3, with TRBD1 matching 8 bases. CDR1 DFQATT and CDR2 SNEGSKA come from the germline V gene (reference sequence). This CDR3 has 13 residues. The V gene end was trimmed by 5 bases and the J gene end by 4 bases; junction bases not matched to a gene: 4. The CDR3 spells CSADRGSGNTIYF. The DNA of the CDR3 is TGCAGTGCTGACAGGGGAAGCGGAAACACCATATATTTT.

This clonotype was counted many times. The gene calls are TRBV20-1 and TRBJ1-2, with no clear D. This CDR3 spans 14 amino acids. From germline, CDR1 is DFQATT and CDR2 SNEGSKA (reference sequence). Trimming shortened V by 3 bases and J by 1 base, and 12 bases separated the two germline ends. The CDR3 reads CSASSQVINYGYTF. In nucleotides, the CDR3 is TGCAGTGCTAGTTCCCAGGTGATTAACTATGGCTACACCTTC.

This clonotype has ten or more counts. V usage is TRBV3-1 and J usage is TRBJ2-7; D is unresolved. V was cut by 1 base and J by 9 bases, with 10 bases left in between. The germline V gene has CDR1 LGHDT and CDR2 YNNKEL (reference sequence). CDR3 length equals 12 residues. The CDR3 bases are TGTGCCAGCAGCCAAGCTATCGGTAGGCAGTACTTC. This sequence encodes CASSQAIGRQYF.

The chain is built from TRBV7-2 and TRBJ2-5; D may be TRBD1 or TRBD2 (6 bases each). Per germline, CDR1 SGHTA and CDR2 FQGNSA. The CDR3 totals 17 residues. The ends were cut back, 4 bases at V and 5 bases at J, with 23 bases in the middle. CDR3: CASSSNREDGYTETQYF. In nucleotides, the CDR3 is TGTGCCAGCAGCTCAAACAGGGAGGATGGCTACACGGAGACCCAGTACTTC.